Listed here is a single TCR beta chain. The data belong to a study of CD8 T cells in ankylosing spondylitis. Germline V gene data show CDR1 as ENHRY and CDR2 as SYGVKD. The germline V and J ends were trimmed by 0 bases and 12 bases, with 15 bases remaining between them. CDR3 size: 14 residues. A single record per CDR3 protein comes from TCRdb applying MiXCR to the 5' RACE reads. The sample lists approximately 140,000 distinct CDR3 sequences, around two fifths occurring once. The sample was synovial fluid, either unsorted or a sorted T cell fraction (not recorded which). The clonotype comes from a male donor with ankylosing spondylitis. This chain joins TRBV10-3 and TRBJ2-1, with D tentatively TRBD1 (5 bases). The chain's CDR3 is CAISESRLPRGQFF. The CDR3 DNA reads TGTGCCATCAGTGAGTCGCGGCTCCCTAGGGGGCAGTTCTTC.